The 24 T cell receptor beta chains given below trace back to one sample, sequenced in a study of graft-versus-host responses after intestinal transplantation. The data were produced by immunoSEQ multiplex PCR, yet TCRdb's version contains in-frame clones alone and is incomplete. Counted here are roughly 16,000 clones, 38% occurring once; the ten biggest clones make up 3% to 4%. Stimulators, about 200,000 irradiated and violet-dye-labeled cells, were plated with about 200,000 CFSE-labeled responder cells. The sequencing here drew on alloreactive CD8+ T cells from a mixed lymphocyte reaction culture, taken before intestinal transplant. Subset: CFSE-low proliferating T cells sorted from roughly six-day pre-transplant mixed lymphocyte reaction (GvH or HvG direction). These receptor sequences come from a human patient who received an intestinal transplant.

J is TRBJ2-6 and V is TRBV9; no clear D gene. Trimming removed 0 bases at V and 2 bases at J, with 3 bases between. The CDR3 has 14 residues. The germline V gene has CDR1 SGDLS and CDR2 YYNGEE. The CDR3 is CASSVAAGANVLTF. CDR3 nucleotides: TGTGCCAGCAGCGTAGCTGCTGGGGCCAACGTCCTGACTTTC.

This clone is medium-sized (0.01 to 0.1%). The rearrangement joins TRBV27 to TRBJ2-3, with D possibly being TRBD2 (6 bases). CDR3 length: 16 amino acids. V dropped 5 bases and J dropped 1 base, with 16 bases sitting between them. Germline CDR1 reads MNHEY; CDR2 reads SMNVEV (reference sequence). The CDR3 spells CASSRIAATGTDTQYF. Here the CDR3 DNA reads TGTGCCAGCAGTCGTATAGCGGCGACGGGCACAGATACGCAGTATTTT.

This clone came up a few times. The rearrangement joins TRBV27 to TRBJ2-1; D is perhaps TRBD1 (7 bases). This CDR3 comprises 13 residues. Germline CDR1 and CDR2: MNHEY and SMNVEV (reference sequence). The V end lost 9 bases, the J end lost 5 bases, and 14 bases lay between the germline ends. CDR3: CARGGQPHNEQFF. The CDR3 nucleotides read TGTGCCAGGGGGGGACAGCCCCACAATGAGCAGTTCTTC.

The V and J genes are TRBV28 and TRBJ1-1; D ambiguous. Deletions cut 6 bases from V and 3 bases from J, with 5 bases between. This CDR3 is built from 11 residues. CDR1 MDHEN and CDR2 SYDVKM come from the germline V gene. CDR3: CASSRDTEAFF. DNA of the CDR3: TGTGCCAGCAGCCGTGACACTGAAGCTTTCTTT.

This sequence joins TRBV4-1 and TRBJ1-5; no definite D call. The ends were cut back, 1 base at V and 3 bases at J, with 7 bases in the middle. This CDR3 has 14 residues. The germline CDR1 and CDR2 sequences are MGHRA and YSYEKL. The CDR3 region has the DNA TGCGCCAGCAGCCAAGGGGTATTCAATCAGCCCCAGCATTTT. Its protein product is CASSQGVFNQPQHF.

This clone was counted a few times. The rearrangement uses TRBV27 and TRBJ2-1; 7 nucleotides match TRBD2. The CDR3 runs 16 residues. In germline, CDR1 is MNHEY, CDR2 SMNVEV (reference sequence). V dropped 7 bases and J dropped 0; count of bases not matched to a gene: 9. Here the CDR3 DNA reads TGTGCCAGCACTATTAGCGGGCCCTCCTCCTACAATGAGCAGTTCTTC. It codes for CASTISGPSSYNEQFF.

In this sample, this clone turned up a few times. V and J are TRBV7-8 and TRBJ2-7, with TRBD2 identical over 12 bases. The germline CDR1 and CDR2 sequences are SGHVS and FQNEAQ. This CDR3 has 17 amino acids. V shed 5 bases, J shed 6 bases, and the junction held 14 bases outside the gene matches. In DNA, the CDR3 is TGTGCCAGCAGCCTACCTAGCGGGAGGGCCCTCAGTATCGAGCAGTACTTC. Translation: CASSLPSGRALSIEQYF. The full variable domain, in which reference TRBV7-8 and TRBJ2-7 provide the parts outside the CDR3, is GAGVSQSPRYKVAKRGQDVALRCDPISGHVSLFWYQQALGQGPEFLTYFQNEAQLDKSGLPSDRFFAERPEGSVSTLKIQRTQQEDSAVYLCASSLPSGRALSIEQYFGPGTRLTVT.

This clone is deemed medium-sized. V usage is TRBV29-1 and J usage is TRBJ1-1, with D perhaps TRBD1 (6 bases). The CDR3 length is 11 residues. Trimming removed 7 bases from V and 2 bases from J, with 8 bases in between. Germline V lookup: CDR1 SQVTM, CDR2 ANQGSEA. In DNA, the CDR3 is TGCAGCGGGGACACTAACACTGAAGCTTTCTTT. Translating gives CSGDTNTEAFF. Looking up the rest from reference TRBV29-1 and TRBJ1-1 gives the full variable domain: SAVISQKPSRDICQRGTSLTIQCQVDSQVTMMFWYRQQPGQSLTLIATANQGSEATYESGFVIDKFPISRPNLTFSTLTVSNMSPEDSSIYLCSGDTNTEAFFGQGTRLTVV.

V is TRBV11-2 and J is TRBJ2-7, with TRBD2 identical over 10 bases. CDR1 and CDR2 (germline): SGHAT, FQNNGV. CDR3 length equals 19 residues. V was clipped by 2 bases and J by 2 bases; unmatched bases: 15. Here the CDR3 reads CASSLSYLGLAGDPYEQYF. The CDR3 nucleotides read TGTGCCAGCAGCTTAAGTTATTTGGGTCTAGCGGGAGACCCCTACGAGCAGTACTTC.

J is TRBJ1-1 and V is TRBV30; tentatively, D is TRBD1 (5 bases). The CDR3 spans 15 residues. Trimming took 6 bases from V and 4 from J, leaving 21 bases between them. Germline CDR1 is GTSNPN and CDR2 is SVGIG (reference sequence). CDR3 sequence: CACPLPGTQGTEAFF. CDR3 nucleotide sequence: TGTGCCTGTCCGCTTCCGGGGACGCAGGGCACTGAAGCTTTCTTT.

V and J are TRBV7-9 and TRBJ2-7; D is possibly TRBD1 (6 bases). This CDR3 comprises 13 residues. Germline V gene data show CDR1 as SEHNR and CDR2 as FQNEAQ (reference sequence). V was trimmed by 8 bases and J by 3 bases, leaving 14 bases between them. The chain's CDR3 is CASQPGTIYEQYF. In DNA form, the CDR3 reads TGTGCCAGCCAACCCGGGACAATCTACGAGCAGTACTTC.

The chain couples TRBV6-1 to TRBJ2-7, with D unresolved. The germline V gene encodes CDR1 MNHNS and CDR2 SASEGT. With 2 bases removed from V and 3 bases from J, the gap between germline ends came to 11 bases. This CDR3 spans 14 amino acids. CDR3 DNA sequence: TGTGCCAGCAGTGAATATCGGTCGGGCTACGAGCAGTACTTC. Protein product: CASSEYRSGYEQYF.

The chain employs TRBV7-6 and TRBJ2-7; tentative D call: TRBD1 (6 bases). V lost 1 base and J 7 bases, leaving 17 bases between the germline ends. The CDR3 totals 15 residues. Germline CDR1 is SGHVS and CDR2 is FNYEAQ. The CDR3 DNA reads TGTGCCAGCAGCTTAGAGACAGGTTCCTCATGGGAGCAGTACTTC. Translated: CASSLETGSSWEQYF.

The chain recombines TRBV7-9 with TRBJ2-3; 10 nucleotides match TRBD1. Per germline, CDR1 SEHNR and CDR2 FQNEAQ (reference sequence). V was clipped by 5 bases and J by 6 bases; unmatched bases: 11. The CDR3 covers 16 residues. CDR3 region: CASSPGQGLAWDTQYF. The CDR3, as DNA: TGTGCCAGCAGCCCGGGACAGGGGTTAGCGTGGGATACGCAGTATTTT.

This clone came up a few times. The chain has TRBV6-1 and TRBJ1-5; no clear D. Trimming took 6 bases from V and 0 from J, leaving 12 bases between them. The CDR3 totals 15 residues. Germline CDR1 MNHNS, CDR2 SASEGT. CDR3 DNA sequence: TGTGCCAGCAGAACTAGGTTTTATAGCAATCAGCCCCAGCATTTT. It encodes CASRTRFYSNQPQHF.

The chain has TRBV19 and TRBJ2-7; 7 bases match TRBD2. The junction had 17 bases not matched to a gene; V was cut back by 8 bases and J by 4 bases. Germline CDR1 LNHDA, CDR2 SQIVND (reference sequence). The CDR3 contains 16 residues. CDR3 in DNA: TGTGCCAGTTCTGCAGAAGCGGCGGGAGTAGCGTACGAGCAGTACTTC. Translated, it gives CASSAEAAGVAYEQYF.

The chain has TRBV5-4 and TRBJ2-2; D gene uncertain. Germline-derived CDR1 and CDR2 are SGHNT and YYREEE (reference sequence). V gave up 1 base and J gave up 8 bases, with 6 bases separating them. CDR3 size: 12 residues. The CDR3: CASSLRQGELFF. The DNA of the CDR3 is TGTGCCAGCAGCTTGCGGCAGGGGGAGCTGTTTTTT. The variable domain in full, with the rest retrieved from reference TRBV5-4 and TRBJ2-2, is ETGVTQSPTHLIKTRGQQVTLRCSSQSGHNTVSWYQQALGQGPQFIFQYYREEENGRGNFPPRFSGLQFPNYSSELNVNALELDDSALYLCASSLRQGELFFGEGSRLTVL.

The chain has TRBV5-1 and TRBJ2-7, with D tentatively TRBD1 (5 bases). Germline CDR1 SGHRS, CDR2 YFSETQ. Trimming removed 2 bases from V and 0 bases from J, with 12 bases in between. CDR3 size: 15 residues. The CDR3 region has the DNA TGCGCCAGCAGCTTCACTACAGGAACCTCCTACGAGCAGTACTTC. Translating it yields CASSFTTGTSYEQYF. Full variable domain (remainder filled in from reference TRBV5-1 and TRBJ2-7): KAGVTQTPRYLIKTRGQQVTLSCSPISGHRSVSWYQQTPGQGLQFLFEYFSETQRNKGNFPGRFSGRQFSNSRSEMNVSTLELGDSALYLCASSFTTGTSYEQYFGPGTRLTVT.

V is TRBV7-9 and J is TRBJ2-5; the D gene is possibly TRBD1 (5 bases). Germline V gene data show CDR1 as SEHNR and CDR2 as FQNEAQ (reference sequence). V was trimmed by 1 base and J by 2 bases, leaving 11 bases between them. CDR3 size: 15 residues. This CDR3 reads CASSLELGLQETQYF. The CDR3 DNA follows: TGTGCCAGCAGCTTAGAGTTGGGGCTTCAAGAGACCCAGTACTTC.

CDR3 nucleotides: TGTGCCAGCAGTGGGAGGACAGCAGTGAACACTGAAGCTTTCTTT. Protein product: CASSGRTAVNTEAFF. The J gene is TRBJ1-1, the V gene TRBV6-1; possibly TRBD1 for D (6 bases). The CDR3 loop spans 15 amino acids. CDR1 MNHNS and CDR2 SASEGT come from the germline V gene. The germline V and J ends were trimmed by 4 bases and 0 bases, with 12 bases remaining between them.

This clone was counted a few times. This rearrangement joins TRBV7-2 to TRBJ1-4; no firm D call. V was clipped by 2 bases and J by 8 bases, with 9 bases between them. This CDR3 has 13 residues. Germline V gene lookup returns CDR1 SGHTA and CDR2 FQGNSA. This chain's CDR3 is CASSLFNYEKLFF. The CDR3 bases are TGTGCCAGCAGCTTATTTAACTACGAAAAACTGTTTTTT.

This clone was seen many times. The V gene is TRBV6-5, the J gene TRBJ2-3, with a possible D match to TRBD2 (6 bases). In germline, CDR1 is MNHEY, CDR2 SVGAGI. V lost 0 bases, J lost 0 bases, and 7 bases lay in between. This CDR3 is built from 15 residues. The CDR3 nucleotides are TGTGCCAGCAGTTACTCTAGCGGAAGCACAGATACGCAGTATTTT. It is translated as CASSYSSGSTDTQYF.

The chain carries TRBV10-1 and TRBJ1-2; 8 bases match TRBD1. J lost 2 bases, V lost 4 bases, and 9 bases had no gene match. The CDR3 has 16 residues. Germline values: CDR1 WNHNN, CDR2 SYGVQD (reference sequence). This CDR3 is CASSGGGQEENYGYTF. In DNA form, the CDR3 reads TGCGCCAGCAGTGGGGGGGGACAGGAGGAGAACTATGGCTACACCTTC.

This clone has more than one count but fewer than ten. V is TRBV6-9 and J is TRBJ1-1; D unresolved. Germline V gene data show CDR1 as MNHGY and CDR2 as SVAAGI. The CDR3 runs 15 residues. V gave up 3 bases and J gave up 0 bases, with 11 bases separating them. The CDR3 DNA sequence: TGTGCCAGCAGTTACTCCCTTGGAATGAACACTGAAGCTTTCTTT. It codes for CASSYSLGMNTEAFF.